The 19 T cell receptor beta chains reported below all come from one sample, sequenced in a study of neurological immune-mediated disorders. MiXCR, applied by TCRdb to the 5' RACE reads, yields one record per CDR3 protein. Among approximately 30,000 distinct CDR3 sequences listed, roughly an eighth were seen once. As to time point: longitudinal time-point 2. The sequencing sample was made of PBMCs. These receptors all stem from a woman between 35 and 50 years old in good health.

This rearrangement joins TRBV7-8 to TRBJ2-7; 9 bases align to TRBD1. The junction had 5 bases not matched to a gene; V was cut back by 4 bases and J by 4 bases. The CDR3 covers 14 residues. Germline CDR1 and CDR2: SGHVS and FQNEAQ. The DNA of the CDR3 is TGTGCCAGCAGCTCGGGGACAGGGCCATACGAGCAGTACTTC. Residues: CASSSGTGPYEQYF. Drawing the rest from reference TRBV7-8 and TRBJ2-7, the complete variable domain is GAGVSQSPRYKVAKRGQDVALRCDPISGHVSLFWYQQALGQGPEFLTYFQNEAQLDKSGLPSDRFFAERPEGSVSTLKIQRTQQEDSAVYLCASSSGTGPYEQYFGPGTRLTVT.

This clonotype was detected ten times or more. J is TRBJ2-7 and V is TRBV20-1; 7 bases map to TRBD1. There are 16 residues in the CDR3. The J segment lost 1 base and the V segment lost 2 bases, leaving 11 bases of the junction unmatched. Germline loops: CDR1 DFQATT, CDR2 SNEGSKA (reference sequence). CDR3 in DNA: TGCAGTGCTAGACCTCAAGGGTGGGGACAGTCCTACGAGCAGTACTTC. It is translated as CSARPQGWGQSYEQYF.

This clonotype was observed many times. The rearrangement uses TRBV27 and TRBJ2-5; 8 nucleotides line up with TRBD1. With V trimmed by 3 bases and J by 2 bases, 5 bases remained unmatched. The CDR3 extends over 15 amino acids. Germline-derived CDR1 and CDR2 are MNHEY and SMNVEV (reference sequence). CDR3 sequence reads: CASSFTTGGQETQYF. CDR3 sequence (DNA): TGTGCCAGCAGTTTCACAACAGGGGGACAAGAGACCCAGTACTTC.

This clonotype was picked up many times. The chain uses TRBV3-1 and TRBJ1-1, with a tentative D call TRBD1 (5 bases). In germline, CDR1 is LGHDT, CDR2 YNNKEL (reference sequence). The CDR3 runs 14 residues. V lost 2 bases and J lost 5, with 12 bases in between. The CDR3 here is CASSQRDGGTEAFF. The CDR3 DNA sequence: TGTGCCAGCAGCCAAAGGGACGGAGGGACTGAAGCTTTCTTT.

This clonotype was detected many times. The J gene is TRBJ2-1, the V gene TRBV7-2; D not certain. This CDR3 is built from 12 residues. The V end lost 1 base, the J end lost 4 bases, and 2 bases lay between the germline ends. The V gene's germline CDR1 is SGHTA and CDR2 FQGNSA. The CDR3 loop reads CASSLGYNEQFF. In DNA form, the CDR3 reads TGTGCCAGCAGCTTAGGGTACAATGAGCAGTTCTTC.

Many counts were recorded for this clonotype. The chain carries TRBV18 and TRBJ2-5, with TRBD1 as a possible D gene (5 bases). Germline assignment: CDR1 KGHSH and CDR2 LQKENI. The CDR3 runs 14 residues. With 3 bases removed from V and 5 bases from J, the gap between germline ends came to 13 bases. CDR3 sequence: CASSPTGDPETQYF. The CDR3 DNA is TGTGCCAGCTCACCCACAGGCGACCCTGAGACCCAGTACTTC.

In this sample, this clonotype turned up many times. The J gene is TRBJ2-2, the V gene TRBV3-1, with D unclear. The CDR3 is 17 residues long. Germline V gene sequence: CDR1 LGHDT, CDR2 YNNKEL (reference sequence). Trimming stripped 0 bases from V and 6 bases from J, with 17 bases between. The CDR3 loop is CASSQDLARVSAGELFF. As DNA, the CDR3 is TGTGCCAGCAGCCAAGATTTGGCTAGGGTATCCGCCGGGGAGCTGTTTTTT.

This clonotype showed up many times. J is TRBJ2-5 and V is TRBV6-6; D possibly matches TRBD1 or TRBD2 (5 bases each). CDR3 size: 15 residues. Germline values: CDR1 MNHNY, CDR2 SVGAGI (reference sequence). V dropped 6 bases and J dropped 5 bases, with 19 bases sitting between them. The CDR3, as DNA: TGTGCCAGCAGCCCCATCGGATCCTGGGGGGAGACCCAGTACTTC. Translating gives CASSPIGSWGETQYF.

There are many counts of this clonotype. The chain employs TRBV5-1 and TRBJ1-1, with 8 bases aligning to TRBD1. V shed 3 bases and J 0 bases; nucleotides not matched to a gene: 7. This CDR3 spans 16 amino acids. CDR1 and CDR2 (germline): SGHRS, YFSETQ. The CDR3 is CASSSGQGVMNTEAFF. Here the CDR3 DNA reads TGCGCCAGCAGCTCCGGACAGGGCGTCATGAACACTGAAGCTTTCTTT.

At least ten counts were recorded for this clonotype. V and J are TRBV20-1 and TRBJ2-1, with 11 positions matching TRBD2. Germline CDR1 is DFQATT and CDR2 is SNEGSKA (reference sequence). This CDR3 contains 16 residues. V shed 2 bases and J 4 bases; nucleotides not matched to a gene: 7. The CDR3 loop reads CSARSRTSGLYNEQFF. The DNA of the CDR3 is TGCAGTGCTAGATCTCGGACTAGCGGGTTGTACAATGAGCAGTTCTTC.

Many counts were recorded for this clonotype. CDR3 bases: TGTGCCACCAGCAGCTACTCCGGGACTTACGAGCAGTACTTC. Protein sequence: CATSSYSGTYEQYF. The gene calls are TRBV15 and TRBJ2-7; weak D call: TRBD2 (6 bases). V was clipped by 3 bases and J by 4 bases, with 13 bases between them. Per the germline V gene, CDR1 is LNHNV and CDR2 is YYDKDF (reference sequence). This CDR3 comprises 14 residues.

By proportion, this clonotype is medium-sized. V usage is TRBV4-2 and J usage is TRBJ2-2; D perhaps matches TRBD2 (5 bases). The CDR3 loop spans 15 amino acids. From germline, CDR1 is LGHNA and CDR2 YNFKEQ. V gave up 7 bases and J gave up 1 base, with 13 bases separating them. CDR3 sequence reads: CASKGSRENTGELFF. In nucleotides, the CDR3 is TGTGCCAGCAAAGGAAGTCGGGAGAACACCGGGGAGCTGTTTTTT.

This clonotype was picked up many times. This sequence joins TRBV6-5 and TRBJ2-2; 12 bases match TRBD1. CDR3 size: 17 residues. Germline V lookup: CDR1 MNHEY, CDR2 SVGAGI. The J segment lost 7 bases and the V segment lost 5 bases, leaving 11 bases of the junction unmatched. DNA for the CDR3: TGTGCCAGCAGTGAACCTCGGGACAGGGGGCTCCACGGGGAGCTGTTTTTT. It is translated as CASSEPRDRGLHGELFF.

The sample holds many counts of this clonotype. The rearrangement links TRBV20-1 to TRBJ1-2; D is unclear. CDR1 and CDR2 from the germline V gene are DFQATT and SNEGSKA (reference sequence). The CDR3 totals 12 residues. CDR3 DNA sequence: TGCAGCGCCCCGCCGGGGTATTATGGCTACACCTTC. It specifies CSAPPGYYGYTF.

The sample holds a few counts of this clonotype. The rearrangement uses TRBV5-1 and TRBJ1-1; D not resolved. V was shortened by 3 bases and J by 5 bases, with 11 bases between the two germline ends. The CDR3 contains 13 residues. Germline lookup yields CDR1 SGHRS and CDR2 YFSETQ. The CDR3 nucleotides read TGCGCCAGCAGCTCCGGTTCCGGGACTGAAGCTTTCTTT. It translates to CASSSGSGTEAFF.

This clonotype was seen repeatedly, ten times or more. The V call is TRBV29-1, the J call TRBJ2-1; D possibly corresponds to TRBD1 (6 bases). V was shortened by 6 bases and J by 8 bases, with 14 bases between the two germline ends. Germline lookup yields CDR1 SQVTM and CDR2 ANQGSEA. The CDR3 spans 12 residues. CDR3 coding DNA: TGCAGCGTCGTGACAGGTTGGGATGAGCAGTTCTTC. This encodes CSVVTGWDEQFF.

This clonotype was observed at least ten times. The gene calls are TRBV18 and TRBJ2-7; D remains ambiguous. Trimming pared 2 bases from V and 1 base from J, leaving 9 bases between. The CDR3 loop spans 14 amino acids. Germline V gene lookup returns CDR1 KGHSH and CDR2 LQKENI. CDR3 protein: CASSPERVSYEQYF. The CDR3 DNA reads TGTGCCAGCTCACCAGAACGGGTGTCCTACGAGCAGTACTTC.

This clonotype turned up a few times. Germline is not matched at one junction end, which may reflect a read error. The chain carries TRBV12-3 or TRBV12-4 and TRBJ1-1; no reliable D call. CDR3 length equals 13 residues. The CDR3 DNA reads TGTGCCAGCAGTTTCGAAGTGATCACTGAAGCGTTCTTT. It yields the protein CASSFEVITEAFF.

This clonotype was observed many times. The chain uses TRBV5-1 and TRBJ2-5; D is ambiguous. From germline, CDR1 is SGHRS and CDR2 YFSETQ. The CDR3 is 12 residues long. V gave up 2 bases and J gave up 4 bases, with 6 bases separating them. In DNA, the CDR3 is TGCGCCAGCAGCTTTGAGGCAGAGACCCAGTACTTC. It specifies CASSFEAETQYF.